These T cell receptor beta chains were read from a single sample in a study of human T cells and chemical hapten exposure. Each CDR3 protein gets one entry after TCRdb re-called the RACE reads with MiXCR. The top ten hold under 7% of the sample, which has just over 350,000 distinct CDR3 sequences, about 6.9% seen once. The sequencing here drew on whole blood, taken in connection with sensitization to the hapten diphenylcyclopropenone (DPC). The receptors come from a woman aged 18-29 years with alopecia areata. Some clones in this sample may be carry-over from other donors' samples. Each CDR3 is given with its conserved first and last residue. D genes are given only for firm matches. Some rows mark clone size as missing; the rest say once, few, many or name a class of expanded clone.

-	TRBJ1-4	many	TRBV2	TGTGCCGTCGAGGGCGGGTCAAATGAAAAACTGTTTTTT	CAVEGGSNEKLFF
-	TRBJ2-1	few	TRBV14	TGTGCCAGCAGCCAAGAGATCCTTTTCGTTGGGGGCTCCTACAATGAGCAGTTCTTC	CASSQEILFVGGSYNEQFF
-	TRBJ1-1	many	TRBV4-3	TGCGCCAGCAGCCAAGATTTGGGGGACACTGAAGCTTTCTTT	CASSQDLGDTEAFF
TRBD2	TRBJ2-5	-	TRBV5-1	TGCGCCAGCAGCTCCAGACTAGCGGGCTTCCAAGAGACCCAGTACTTC	CASSSRLAGFQETQYF
-	TRBJ1-1	many	TRBV6-5	TGTGCCAGCAGTTACATCGGACCGCCGAACACTGAAGCTTTCTTT	CASSYIGPPNTEAFF
-	TRBJ1-4	few	TRBV14	TGTGCCAGCAGCCGAGCGGAGAGATTACCAACTAATGAAAAACTGTTTTTT	CASSRAERLPTNEKLFF
-	TRBJ2-7	-	TRBV2	TGTGCCAGCAGCCCGGGGGATGGGTACGAGCAGTACTTC	CASSPGDGYEQYF
-	TRBJ2-3	-	TRBV6-6	TGTGCCAGCAGTTACTCCGGGGAAACTACAGATACGCAGTATTTT	CASSYSGETTDTQYF
-	TRBJ1-5	few	TRBV4-3	TGCGCCAGCAGCCAAAACAGGGCCATGGGGTATAGCAATCAGCCCCAGCATTTT	CASSQNRAMGYSNQPQHF
-	TRBJ2-1	-	TRBV14	TGTGCCAGCAGCCAGGACTCCGGCGGTACGGGAGCCTACAATGAGCAGTTCTTC	CASSQDSGGTGAYNEQFF
-	TRBJ2-6	-	TRBV7-9	TGTGCCAGCAGCCCCCGGACAGCCTCTGGGGCCAACGTCCTGACTTTC	CASSPRTASGANVLTF
TRBD1	TRBJ1-1	many	TRBV29-1	TGCAGCGTTGAAGTTCCCGGGACAGGTGTCGGAAACACTGAAGCTTTCTTT	CSVEVPGTGVGNTEAFF
-	TRBJ1-1	many	TRBV12-3/TRBV12-4	TGTGCCAGCAGTTTAGCGCCCAACATGGGCACTGAAGCTTTCTTT	CASSLAPNMGTEAFF
TRBD2	TRBJ2-3	many	TRBV28	TGTGCCAGCAGTCCTCGACTAGCGACAGATACGCAGTATTTT	CASSPRLATDTQYF
TRBD1	TRBJ2-7	many	TRBV29-1	TGCAGCGTGCCCGGGACAGGGGAGTTCGAGCAGTACTTC	CSVPGTGEFEQYF
TRBD1	TRBJ2-1	few	TRBV11-2	TGTGCCACCGCGAACAGGGGGGCGCATAATGAGCAGTTCTTC	CATANRGAHNEQFF
-	TRBJ2-7	few	TRBV5-1	TGCGCCAGCAGCTTTAATACACCCTACGAGCAGTACTTC	CASSFNTPYEQYF
TRBD2	TRBJ2-3	few	TRBV6-2/TRBV6-3	TGTGCCAGCAGTTATGACCTAGCGGGGCGCACAGATACGCAGTATTTT	CASSYDLAGRTDTQYF
-	TRBJ1-1	many	TRBV20-1	TGCAGTGCTCCCGTACAGGGAAACACTGAAGCTTTCTTT	CSAPVQGNTEAFF
TRBD1	TRBJ1-2	few	TRBV11-2	TGTGCCAGCAGCCGTCTTTTGGACAGGGATATAAAGGGCTACACCTTC	CASSRLLDRDIKGYTF
TRBD1	TRBJ2-5	-	TRBV7-2	TGTGCCAGCAGCCCCGGGACAGGGGAGGGAGAGACCCAGTACTTC	CASSPGTGEGETQYF
-	TRBJ2-5	few	TRBV28	TGTGCCAGCAGTTTCCCCGTCATGGGGAAGACCCAGTACTTC	CASSFPVMGKTQYF
TRBD1	TRBJ2-7	-	TRBV7-6	TGTGCCAGCAGCTTAAGACAATCCGGGACAGGTGACGAGCAGTACTTC	CASSLRQSGTGDEQYF
TRBD1	TRBJ1-2	-	TRBV27	TGTGCCAGCAGTCCAACGACAGGGGGCGATAACTATGGCTACACCTTC	CASSPTTGGDNYGYTF